The present entry profiles one T cell receptor (beta chain) with its context. The germline gives CDR1 ENHRY, CDR2 SYGVKD. The CDR3 is 14 residues long. V lost 10 bases and J lost 2; bases outside the gene matches: 9. This specimen comes from a study of cytomegalovirus exposure and HLA in healthy donors. Study in general: An early data release held about 85 million unique TCRs from HLA-typed donors.

The study ran its PCR with 60 Vbeta and 13 Jbeta primers. Source study methods: The authors later counted 70 million to 80 million unique TCR beta chains, roughly 10 million of them shared. The method was immunoSEQ multiplex PCR; TCRdb's version includes in-frame clones alone and lacks a portion of them. The DNA gave D and trimming, while V, J and clone size come from that table. The data show 100,000 to 150,000 clones, 65% to 80% seen once. This receptor was obtained from a woman between 35 and 50 years old in good health and CMV-seronegative. The sample consisted of PBMCs. V usage is TRBV10-3 and J usage is TRBJ2-5; 8 bases agree with TRBD1. CDR3: CATRVGQGQETQYF. As DNA, the CDR3 is TGTGCCACCCGAGTTGGACAGGGACAAGAGACCCAGTACTTC.